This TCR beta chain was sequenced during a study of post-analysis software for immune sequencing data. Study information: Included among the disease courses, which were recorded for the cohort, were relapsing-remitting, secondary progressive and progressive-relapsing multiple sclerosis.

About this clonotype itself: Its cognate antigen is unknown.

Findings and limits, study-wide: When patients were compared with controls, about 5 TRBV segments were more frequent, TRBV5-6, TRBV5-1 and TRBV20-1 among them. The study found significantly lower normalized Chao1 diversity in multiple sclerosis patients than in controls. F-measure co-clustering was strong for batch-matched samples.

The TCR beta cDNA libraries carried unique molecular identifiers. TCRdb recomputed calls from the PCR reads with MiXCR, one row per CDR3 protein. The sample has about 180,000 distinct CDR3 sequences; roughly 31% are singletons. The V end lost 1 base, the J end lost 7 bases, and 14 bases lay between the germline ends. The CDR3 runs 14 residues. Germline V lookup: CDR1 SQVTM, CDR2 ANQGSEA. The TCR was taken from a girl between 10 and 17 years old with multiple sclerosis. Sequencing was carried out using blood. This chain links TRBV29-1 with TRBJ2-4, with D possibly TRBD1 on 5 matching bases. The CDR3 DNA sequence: TGCAGCGTTGAAGTAGGGCAGGGTAGGAACATTCAGTACTTC. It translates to CSVEVGQGRNIQYF.